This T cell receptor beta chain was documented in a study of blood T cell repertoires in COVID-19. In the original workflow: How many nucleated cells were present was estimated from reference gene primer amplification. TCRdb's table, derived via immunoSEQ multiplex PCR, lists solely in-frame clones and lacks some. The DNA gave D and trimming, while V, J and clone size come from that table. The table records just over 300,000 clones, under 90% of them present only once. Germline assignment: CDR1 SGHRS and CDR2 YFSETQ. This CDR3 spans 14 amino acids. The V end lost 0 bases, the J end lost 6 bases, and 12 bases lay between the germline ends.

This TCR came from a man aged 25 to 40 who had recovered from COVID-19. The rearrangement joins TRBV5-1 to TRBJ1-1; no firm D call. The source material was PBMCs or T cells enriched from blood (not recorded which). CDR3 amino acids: CASSLGGRPPEAFF. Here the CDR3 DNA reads TGCGCCAGCAGCTTGGGTGGGAGACCTCCTGAAGCTTTCTTT.